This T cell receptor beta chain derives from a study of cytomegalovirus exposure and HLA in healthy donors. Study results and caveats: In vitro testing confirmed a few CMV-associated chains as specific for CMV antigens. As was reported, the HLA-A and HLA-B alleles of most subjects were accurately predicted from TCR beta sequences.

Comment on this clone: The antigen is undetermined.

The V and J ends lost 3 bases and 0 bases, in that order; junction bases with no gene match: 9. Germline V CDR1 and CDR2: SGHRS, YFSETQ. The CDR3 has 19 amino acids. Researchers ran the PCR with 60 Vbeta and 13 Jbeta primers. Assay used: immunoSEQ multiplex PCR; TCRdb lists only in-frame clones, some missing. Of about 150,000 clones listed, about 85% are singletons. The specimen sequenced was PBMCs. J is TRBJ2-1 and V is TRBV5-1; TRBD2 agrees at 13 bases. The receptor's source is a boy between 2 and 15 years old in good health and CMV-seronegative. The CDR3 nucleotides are TGCGCCAGCAGCTGGGGACTAGCGGGGTTGCCCAGCTCCTACAATGAGCAGTTCTTC. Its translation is CASSWGLAGLPSSYNEQFF.